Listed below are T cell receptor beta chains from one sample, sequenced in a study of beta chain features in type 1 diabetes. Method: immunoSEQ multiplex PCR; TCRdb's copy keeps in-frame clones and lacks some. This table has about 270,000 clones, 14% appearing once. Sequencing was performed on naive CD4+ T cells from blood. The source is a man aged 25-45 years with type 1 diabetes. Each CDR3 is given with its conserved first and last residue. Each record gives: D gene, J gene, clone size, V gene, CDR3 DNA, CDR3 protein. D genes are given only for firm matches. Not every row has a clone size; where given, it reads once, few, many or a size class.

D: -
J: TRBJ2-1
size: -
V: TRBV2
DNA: TGTGCCAGCAGTGAGGCAAGCTCCTACAATGAGCAGTTCTTC
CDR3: CASSEASSYNEQFF

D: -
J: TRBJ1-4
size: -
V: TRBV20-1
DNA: TGCAGTGCTAGAGTGAGGGAAAAACTGTTTTTT
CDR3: CSARVREKLFF

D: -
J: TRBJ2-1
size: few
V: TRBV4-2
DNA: TGTGCCAGCAGCCAGGGACTTCAGCAGTTCTTC
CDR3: CASSQGLQQFF

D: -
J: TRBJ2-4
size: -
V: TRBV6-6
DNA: TGTGCCAGCAGTTACGAGACAGGTTATAGCATTCAGTACTTC
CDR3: CASSYETGYSIQYF

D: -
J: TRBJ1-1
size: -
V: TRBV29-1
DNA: TGCAGCGTAGCAGGGGTAGGCACTGAAGCTTTCTTT
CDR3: CSVAGVGTEAFF

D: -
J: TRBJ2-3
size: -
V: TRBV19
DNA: TGTGCCAGTAGTCTCTCTTCCGATACGCAGTATTTT
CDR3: CASSLSSDTQYF

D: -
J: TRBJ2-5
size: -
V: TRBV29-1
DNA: TGCAGCGCCACTATGCAGGGGGGTCAAGAGACCCAGTACTTC
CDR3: CSATMQGGQETQYF

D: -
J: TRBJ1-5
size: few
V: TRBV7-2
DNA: TGTGCCAGCAGCCTAAGACAGATTAGCAATCAGCCCCAGCATTTT
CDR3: CASSLRQISNQPQHF

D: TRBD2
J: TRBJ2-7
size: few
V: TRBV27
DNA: TGTGCCAGCAGAATTCGGGAGGGGGCCTACGAGCAGTACTTC
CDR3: CASRIREGAYEQYF

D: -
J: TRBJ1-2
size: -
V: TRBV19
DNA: TGTGCCAGTAGTATAGATCCATCACAGCTGTATGGCTACACCTTC
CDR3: CASSIDPSQLYGYTF

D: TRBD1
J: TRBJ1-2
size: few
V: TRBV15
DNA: TGTGCCACCAGGGAGTTGGACAGGGGTCCGGTGGGTGGCTACACCTTC
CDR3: CATRELDRGPVGGYTF

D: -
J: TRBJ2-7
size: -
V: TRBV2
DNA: TGTGCCAGCAGTGGGCAGAGGAACGAGCAGTACTTC
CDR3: CASSGQRNEQYF

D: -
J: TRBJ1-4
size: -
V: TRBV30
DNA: TGTGCCTGGAGTGTCCCGGGGTATGAAAAACTGTTTTTT
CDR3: CAWSVPGYEKLFF

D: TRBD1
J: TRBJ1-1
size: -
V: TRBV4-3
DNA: TGCGCCAGCAGCCAGGGCTTGGGGACAGGGGGCACTGAAGCTTTCTTT
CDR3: CASSQGLGTGGTEAFF

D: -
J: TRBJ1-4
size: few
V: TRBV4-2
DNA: TGTGCCAGCAGCCAAAATTCAGGACAAACTAATGAAAAACTGTTTTTT
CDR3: CASSQNSGQTNEKLFF

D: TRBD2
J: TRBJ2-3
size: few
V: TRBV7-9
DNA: TGTGCCAGCAGCTCCCCTACTAGCGGGAGCACAGATACGCAGTATTTT
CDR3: CASSSPTSGSTDTQYF

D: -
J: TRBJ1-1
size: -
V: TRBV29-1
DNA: TGCAGCGGTAGAGGGACTTCTAAGGCTGAAGCTTTCTTT
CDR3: CSGRGTSKAEAFF

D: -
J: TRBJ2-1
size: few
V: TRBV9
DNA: TGTGCCAGCAGCGTAGCTACAGGGCCCGGCAATGAGCAGTTCTTC
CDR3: CASSVATGPGNEQFF

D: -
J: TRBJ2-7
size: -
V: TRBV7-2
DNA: TGTGCCAGCAGCTTATTTAGCGGCACCGCAGGGACGGTTAGGCAGTACTTC
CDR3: CASSLFSGTAGTVRQYF

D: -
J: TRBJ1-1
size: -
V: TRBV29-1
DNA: TGCAGCGTTTTAGCGTCGACGGCTGAAGCTTTCTTT
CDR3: CSVLASTAEAFF

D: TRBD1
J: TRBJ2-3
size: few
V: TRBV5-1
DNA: TGCGCCAGCAGCGACGACAGGGGCGGTGATACGCAGTATTTT
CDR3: CASSDDRGGDTQYF

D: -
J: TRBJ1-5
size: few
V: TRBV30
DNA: TGTGCCTGGAGTGTCTCGGGCAATCAGCCCCAGCATTTT
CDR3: CAWSVSGNQPQHF

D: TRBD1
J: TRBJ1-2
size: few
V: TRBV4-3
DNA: TGCGCCAGCAGCCAAGAATTGGGACAGGGCCGCTACACCTTC
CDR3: CASSQELGQGRYTF

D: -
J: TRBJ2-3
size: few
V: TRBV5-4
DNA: TGTGCCAGCAGCTTAGGTCGCGGGGTCACAGATACGCAGTATTTT
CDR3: CASSLGRGVTDTQYF

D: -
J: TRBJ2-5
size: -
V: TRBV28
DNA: TGTGCCAGCAGTTTAGTGGGGCGAGGGACCCAGTACTTC
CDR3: CASSLVGRGTQYF

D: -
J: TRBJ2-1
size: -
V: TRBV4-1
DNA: TGCGCCAGCAGCCAGCCACCTATAGCGACCTTCTCCTACAATGAGCAGTTCTTC
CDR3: CASSQPPIATFSYNEQFF